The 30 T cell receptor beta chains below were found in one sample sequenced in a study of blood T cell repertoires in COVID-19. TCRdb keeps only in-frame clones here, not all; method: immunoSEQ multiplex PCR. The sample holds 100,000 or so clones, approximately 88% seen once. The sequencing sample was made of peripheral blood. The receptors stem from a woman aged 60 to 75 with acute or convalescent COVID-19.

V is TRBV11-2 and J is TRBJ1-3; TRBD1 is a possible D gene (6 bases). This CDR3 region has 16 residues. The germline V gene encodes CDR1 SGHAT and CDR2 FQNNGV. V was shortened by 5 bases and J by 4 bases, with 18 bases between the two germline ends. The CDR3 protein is CASSPQGLANGNTIYF. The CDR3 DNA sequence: TGTGCCAGCAGCCCCCAGGGGTTGGCGAACGGAAACACCATATATTTT.

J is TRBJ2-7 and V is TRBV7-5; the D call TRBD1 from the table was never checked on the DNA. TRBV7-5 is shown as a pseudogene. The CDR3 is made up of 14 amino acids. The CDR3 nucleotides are TGTGCCAGAAGCGCGACAGGGGGCGGCTACGAGCAGTACGTC. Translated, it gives CARSATGGGYEQYV.

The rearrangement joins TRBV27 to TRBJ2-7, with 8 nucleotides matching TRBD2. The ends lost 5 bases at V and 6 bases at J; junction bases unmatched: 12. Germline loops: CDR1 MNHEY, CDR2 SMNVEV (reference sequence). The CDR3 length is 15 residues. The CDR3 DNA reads TGTGCCAGCAGTCCCCTAGCGGGCCCGCAGCTCGAGCAGTACGTC. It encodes CASSPLAGPQLEQYV.

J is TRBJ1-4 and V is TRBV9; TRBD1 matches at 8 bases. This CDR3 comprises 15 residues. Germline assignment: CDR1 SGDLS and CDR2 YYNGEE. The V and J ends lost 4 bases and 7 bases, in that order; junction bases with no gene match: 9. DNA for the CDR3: TGTGCCAGCAGCCCGAGACAGGGGTTAGGTGAAAAACTGTTTTTT. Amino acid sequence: CASSPRQGLGEKLFF.

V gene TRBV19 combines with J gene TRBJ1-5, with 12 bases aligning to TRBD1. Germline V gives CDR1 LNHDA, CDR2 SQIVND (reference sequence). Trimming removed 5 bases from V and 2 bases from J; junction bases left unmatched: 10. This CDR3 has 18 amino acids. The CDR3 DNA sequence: TGTGCCAGTAGTGATGGGGACAGGGGGCGGTGGGGCAATCAGCCCCAGCATTTT. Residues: CASSDGDRGRWGNQPQHF.

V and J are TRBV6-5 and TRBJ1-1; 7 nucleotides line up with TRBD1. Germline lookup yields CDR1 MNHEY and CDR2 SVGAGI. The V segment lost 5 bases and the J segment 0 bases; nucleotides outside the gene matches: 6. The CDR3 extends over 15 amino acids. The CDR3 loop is CASSTRQGLNTEAFF. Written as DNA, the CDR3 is TGTGCCAGCAGTACACGACAGGGCCTGAACACTGAAGCTTTCTTT.

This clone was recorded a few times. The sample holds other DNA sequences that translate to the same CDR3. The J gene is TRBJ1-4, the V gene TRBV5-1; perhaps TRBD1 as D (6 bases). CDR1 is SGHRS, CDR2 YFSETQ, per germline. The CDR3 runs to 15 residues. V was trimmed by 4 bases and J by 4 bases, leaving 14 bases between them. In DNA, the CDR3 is TGCGCCAGCAGCGAGCCGGGACAACTTAATGAAAAACTGTTTTTT. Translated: CASSEPGQLNEKLFF.

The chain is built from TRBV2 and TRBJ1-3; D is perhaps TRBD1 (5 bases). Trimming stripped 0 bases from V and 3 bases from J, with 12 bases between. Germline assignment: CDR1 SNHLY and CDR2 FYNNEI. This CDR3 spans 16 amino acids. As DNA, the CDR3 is TGTGCCAGCAGTGAAGCGCGTGGGGCGCTTGGAAACACCATATATTTT. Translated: CASSEARGALGNTIYF. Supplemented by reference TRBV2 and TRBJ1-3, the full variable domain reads EPEVTQTPSHQVTQMGQEVILRCVPISNHLYFYWYRQILGQKVEFLVSFYNNEISEKSEIFDDQFSVERPDGSNFTLKIRSTKLEDSAMYFCASSEARGALGNTIYFGEGSWLTVV.

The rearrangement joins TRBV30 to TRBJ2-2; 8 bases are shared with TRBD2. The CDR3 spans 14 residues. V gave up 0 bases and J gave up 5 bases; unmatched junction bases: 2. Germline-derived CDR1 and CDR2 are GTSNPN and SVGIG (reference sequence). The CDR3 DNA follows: TGTGCCTGGAGTGTCGGGGGGGCGACCGGGGAGCTGTTTTTT. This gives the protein CAWSVGGATGELFF.

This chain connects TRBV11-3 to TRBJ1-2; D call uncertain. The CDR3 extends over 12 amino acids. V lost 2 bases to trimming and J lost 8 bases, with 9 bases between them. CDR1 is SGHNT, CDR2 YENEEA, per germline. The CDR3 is CASSLSTEGYTF. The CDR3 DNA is TGTGCCAGCAGCTTATCAACAGAAGGCTACACCTTC. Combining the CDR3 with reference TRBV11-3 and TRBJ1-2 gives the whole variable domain EAGVVQSPRYKIIEKKQPVAFWCNPISGHNTLYWYLQNLGQGPELLIRYENEEAVDDSQLPKDRFSAERLKGVDSTLKIQPAELGDSAVYLCASSLSTEGYTFGSGTRLTVV.

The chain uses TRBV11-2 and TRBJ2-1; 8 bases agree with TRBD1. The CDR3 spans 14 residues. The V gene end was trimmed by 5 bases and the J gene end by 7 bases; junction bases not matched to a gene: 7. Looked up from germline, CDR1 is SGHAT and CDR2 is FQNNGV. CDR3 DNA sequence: TGTGCCAGCAGCCCGGAACGACAGGGGAATGAGCAGTTCTTC. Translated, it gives CASSPERQGNEQFF.

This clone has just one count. The DNA for the CDR3 is TGTGCCATCAGGGCTCCGGGGGCTGGAAACACCATATATTTT. Amino acids: CAIRAPGAGNTIYF. The rearrangement links TRBV10-3 to TRBJ1-3; maybe TRBD1 (5 bases). This CDR3 spans 14 amino acids. Trimming removed 6 bases at V and 2 bases at J, with 11 bases between. Germline V gene data show CDR1 as ENHRY and CDR2 as SYGVKD.

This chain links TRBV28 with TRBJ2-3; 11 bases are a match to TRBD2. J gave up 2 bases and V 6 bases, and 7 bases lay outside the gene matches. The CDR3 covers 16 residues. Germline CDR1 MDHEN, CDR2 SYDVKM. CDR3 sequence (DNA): TGTGCCAGCAGCTCCGGGACTAGCGGCTACACAGATACGCAGTATTTT. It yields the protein CASSSGTSGYTDTQYF.

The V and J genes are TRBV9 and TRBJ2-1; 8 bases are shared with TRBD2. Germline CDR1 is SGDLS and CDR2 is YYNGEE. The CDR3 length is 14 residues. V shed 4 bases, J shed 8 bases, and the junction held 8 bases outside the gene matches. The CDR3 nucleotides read TGTGCCAGCAGCTGGACTAGCAGTGGCGATGAGCAGTTCTTC. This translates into CASSWTSSGDEQFF.

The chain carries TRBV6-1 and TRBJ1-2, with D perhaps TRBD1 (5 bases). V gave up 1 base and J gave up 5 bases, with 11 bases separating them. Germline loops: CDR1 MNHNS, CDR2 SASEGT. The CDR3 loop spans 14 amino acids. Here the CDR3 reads CASSEVKGKYGYTF. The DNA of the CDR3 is TGTGCCAGCAGTGAAGTCAAGGGGAAATATGGCTACACCTTC.

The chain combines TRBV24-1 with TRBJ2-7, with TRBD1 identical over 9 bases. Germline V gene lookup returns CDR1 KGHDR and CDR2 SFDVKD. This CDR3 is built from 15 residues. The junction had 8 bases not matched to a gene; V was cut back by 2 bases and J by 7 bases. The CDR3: CATSDSLDRGSEQYF. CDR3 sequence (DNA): TGTGCCACCAGTGATTCCTTGGACAGGGGTAGTGAGCAGTACTTC.

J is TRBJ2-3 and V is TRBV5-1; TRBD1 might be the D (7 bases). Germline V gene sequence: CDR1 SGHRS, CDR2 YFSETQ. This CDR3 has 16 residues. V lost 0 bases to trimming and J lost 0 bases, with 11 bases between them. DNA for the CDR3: TGCGCCAGCAGCTTGGGCGGAGGGGGCAGCACAGATACGCAGTATTTT. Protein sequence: CASSLGGGGSTDTQYF.

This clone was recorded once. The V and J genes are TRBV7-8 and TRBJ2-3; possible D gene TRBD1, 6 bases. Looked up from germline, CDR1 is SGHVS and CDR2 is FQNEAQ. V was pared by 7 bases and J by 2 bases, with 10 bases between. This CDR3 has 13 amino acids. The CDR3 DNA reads TGTGCCAGCAAGGGGGATACCACAGATACGCAGTATTTT. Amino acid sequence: CASKGDTTDTQYF.

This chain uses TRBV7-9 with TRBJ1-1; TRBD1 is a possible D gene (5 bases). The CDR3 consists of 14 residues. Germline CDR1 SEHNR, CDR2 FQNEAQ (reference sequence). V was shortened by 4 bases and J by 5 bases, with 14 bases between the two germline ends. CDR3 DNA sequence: TGTGCCAGCAGCTCTATGATGGGGGGGACTGAAGCTTTCTTT. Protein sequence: CASSSMMGGTEAFF.

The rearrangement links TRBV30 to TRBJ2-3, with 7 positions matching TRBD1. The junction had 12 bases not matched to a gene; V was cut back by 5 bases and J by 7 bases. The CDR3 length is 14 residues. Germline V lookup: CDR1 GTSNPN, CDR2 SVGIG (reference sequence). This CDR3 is CAWLSRAGGHTQYF. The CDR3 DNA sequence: TGTGCCTGGCTTAGTCGAGCAGGGGGACATACGCAGTATTTT.

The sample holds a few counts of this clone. Written as DNA, the CDR3 is TGTGCCAGCAGTGAAGCGGGACAGGGTTTCTATAATTCACCCCTCCACTTT. It is translated as CASSEAGQGFYNSPLHF. This chain connects TRBV6-1 to TRBJ1-6; 9 nucleotides line up with TRBD1. Germline V gene sequence: CDR1 MNHNS, CDR2 SASEGT. The CDR3 runs 17 residues. V lost 0 bases and J lost 3; bases outside the gene matches: 3.

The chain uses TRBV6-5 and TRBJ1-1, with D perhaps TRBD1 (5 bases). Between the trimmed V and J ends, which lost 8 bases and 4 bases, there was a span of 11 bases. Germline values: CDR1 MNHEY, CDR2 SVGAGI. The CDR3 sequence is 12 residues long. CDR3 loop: CASQGRVTEAFF. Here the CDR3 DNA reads TGTGCCAGCCAGGGTCGTGTCACTGAAGCTTTCTTT.

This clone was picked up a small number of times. The CDR3 DNA is TGCGCCAGCAGCCGCTTAGCGGGAGGACGAGACGAGCAGTACTTC. Its protein product is CASSRLAGGRDEQYF. This chain links TRBV5-1 with TRBJ2-7, with 10 bases fitting TRBD2. Trimming at V came to 4 bases and at J to 5 bases, leaving 9 bases not matched to a gene. Germline V gene sequence: CDR1 SGHRS, CDR2 YFSETQ. The CDR3 is 15 residues long.

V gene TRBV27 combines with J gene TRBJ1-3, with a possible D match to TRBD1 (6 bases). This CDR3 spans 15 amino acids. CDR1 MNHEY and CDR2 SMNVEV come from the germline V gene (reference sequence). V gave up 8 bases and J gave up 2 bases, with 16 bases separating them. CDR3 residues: CASRPAGVAGNTIYF. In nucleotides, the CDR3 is TGTGCCAGCCGCCCCGCAGGGGTCGCTGGAAACACCATATATTTT.

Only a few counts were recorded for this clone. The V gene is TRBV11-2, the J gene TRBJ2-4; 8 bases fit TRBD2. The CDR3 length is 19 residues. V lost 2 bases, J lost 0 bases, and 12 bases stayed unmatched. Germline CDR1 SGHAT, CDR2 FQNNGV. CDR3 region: CASSLRGGGTDSAKNIQYF. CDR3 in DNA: TGTGCCAGCAGCTTACGCGGCGGGGGGACGGATTCAGCCAAAAACATTCAGTACTTC.

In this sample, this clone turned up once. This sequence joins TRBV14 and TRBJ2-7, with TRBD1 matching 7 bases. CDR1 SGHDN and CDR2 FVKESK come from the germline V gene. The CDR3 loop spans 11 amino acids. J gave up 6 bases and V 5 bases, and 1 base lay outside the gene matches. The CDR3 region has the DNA TGTGCCAGCAGCGCAGGGGGCGAGCAGTACTTC. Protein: CASSAGGEQYF.

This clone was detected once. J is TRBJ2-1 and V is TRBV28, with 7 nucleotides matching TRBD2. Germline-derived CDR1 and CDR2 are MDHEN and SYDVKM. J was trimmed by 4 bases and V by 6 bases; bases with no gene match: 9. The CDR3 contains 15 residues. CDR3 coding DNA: TGTGCCAGCAGGGGTGGGGCGGGAGCATACAATGAGCAGTTCTTC. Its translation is CASRGGAGAYNEQFF.

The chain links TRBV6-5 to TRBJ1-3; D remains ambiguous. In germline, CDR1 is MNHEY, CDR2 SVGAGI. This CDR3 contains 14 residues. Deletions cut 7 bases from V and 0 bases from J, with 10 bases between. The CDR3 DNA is TGTGCCAGCAAAGTAGCCTTCTCTGGAAACACCATATATTTT. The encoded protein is CASKVAFSGNTIYF.

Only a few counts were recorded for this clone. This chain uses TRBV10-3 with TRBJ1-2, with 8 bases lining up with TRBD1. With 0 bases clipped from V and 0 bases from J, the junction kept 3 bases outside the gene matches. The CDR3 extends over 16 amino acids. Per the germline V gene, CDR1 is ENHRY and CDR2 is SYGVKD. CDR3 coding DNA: TGTGCCATCAGTGAGTCAAAGACAGGGGCTAACTATGGCTACACCTTC. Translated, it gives CAISESKTGANYGYTF.

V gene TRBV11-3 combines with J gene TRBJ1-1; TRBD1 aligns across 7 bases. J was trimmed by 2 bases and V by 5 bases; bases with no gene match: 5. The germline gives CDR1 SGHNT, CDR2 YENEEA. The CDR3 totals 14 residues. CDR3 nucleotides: TGTGCCAGCAGCAGCGACAGGGTTAACACTGAAGCTTTCTTT. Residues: CASSSDRVNTEAFF.